This T cell receptor beta chain was obtained from a study of CD8+CD57+ T cells in acquired aplastic anemia. Study details: Recorded DNA amounts for sorted CD4+ and CD8+ cells had an average of approximately 3 ug. Study conclusions and caveats: Simpson's diversity of CD8+ cells was not significantly different in patients compared with controls.

Germline V gene data show CDR1 as SGHVS and CDR2 as FQNEAQ. This CDR3 has 15 amino acids. V was clipped by 5 bases and J by 0 bases, with 12 bases between them. Using genomic DNA as the template, TCR beta VDJ and CDR3 profiling was carried out. Each CDR3 protein gets one entry after TCRdb re-called the reads with MiXCR. The sample consists of roughly 190,000 distinct CDR3 sequences, roughly half of them appearing once. A note on this clonotype: The antigen is not known.

This chain uses TRBV7-8 with TRBJ2-3, with D perhaps TRBD1 (5 bases). The sequenced material came from sorted CD4+, CD8+, or CD8+CD57+ T cells (not recorded which) from PBMCs. This sequence was found in a human donor in good health, serving as a control. CDR3 sequence (DNA): TGTGCCAGCAGCAGACAGTCTCCTAGCACAGATACGCAGTATTTT. This encodes CASSRQSPSTDTQYF. Drawing the rest from reference TRBV7-8 and TRBJ2-3, the complete variable domain is GAGVSQSPRYKVAKRGQDVALRCDPISGHVSLFWYQQALGQGPEFLTYFQNEAQLDKSGLPSDRFFAERPEGSVSTLKIQRTQQEDSAVYLCASSRQSPSTDTQYFGPGTRLTVL.